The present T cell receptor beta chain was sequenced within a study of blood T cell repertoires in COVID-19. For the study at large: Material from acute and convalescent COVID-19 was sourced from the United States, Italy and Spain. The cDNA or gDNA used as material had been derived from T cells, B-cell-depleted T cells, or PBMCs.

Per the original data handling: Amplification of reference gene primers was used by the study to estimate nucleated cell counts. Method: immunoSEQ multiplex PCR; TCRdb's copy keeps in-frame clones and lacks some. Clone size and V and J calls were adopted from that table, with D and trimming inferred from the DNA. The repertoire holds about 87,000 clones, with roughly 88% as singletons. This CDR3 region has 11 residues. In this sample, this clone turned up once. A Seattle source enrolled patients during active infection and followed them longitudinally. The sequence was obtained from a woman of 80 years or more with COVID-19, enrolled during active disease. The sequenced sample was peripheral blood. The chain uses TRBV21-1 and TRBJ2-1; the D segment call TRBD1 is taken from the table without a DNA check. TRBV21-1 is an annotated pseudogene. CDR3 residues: CASSKANEQFF. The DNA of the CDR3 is TGTGCCAGCAGCAAGGCCAATGAGCAGTTCTTC.